This record covers a single T cell receptor beta chain. What it binds is unknown. This sample was taken from a study of OX40 agonist ivuxolimab in advanced cancers. On the study more broadly: Enrollees could have had prior anti-PD-1, anti-PD-L1 or anti-CTLA-4 therapy, which approximately 38% had received. Of the patients, three showed partial responses, one with hepatocellular carcinoma and two with cutaneous melanoma.

Clones were read by immunoSEQ multiplex PCR, and TCRdb kept only the in-frame ones, dropping some. The table includes 50,000 to 55,000 clones, 80% to 90% detected once. Regarding the study as a whole: The average count of expanded clones was higher among CD8+ T cells than among CD4+. CD4+ and CD8+ blood T cells expanded clonally by week 6 at 0.1 to 3.0 mg/kg.

With 4 bases removed from V and 2 bases from J, the gap between germline ends came to 14 bases. CDR3 length: 15 amino acids. The germline V gene encodes CDR1 SNHLY and CDR2 FYNNEI. This clonotype originated in an adult with an advanced solid tumor such as melanoma, head and neck, liver or kidney cancer. Sample: CD4+ or CD8+ T cells sorted from blood, taken in a trial of the OX40 agonist ivuxolimab. V is TRBV2 and J is TRBJ2-5; D possibly corresponds to TRBD1 (6 bases). The CDR3 nucleotides read TGTGCCAGCAGTGTCCAGGACAGACATCAAGAGACCCAGTACTTC. Amino acids: CASSVQDRHQETQYF.